These T cell receptor beta chains were read from a single sample in a study of blood T cell repertoires in COVID-19. Data came from immunoSEQ multiplex PCR; TCRdb stores just in-frame clones and leaves some out. The table includes about 300,000 clones, 90% detected once. The sequencing sample was made of PBMCs or T cells enriched from blood (not recorded which). The receptor set was obtained from a woman aged 25 to 45 who had recovered from COVID-19. CDR3s include the opening cysteine and the closing phenylalanine or tryptophan. Fields, in order: J gene, clone size, V gene, D gene, CDR3 protein, CDR3 DNA. The D gene is left open where the match is weak. Clone size is stated in some rows and not others, as once, few, many or a class when expanded.

J gene: TRBJ2-7; clone size: once; V gene: TRBV9; D gene: NA; CDR3 protein: CASSVLPSDAYEQYF; CDR3 DNA: TGTGCCAGCAGCGTCCTCCCTAGCGACGCCTACGAGCAGTACTTC
J gene: TRBJ2-2; clone size: NA; V gene: TRBV2; D gene: NA; CDR3 protein: CASSRDFTGELFF; CDR3 DNA: TGTGCCAGCAGTCGGGACTTTACCGGGGAGCTGTTTTTT
J gene: TRBJ2-7; clone size: NA; V gene: TRBV5-6; D gene: TRBD1; CDR3 protein: CASSPQDRGNYEQYF; CDR3 DNA: TGTGCCAGCAGCCCCCAGGACAGGGGAAACTACGAGCAGTACTTC
J gene: TRBJ2-1; clone size: NA; V gene: TRBV27; D gene: TRBD2; CDR3 protein: CASSQGTSGTDNEQFF; CDR3 DNA: TGTGCCAGCAGTCAAGGGACTAGCGGGACAGACAATGAGCAGTTCTTC
J gene: TRBJ2-2; clone size: few; V gene: TRBV27; D gene: TRBD2; CDR3 protein: CASSLGLGRNGELFF; CDR3 DNA: TGTGCCAGCAGTTTAGGACTAGGTAGAAACGGGGAGCTGTTTTTT
J gene: TRBJ2-1; clone size: NA; V gene: TRBV13; D gene: TRBD1; CDR3 protein: CASSGSPDRGYYNEQFF; CDR3 DNA: TGTGCCAGCAGCGGGTCACCGGACAGGGGATACTACAATGAGCAGTTCTTC
J gene: TRBJ1-1; clone size: NA; V gene: TRBV27; D gene: NA; CDR3 protein: CASNLRQDLNTEAFF; CDR3 DNA: TGTGCCAGCAACTTACGACAGGATTTGAACACTGAAGCTTTCTTT
J gene: TRBJ2-2; clone size: NA; V gene: TRBV7-3; D gene: NA; CDR3 protein: CASKRDSNTGELFF; CDR3 DNA: TGTGCCAGCAAACGGGACTCGAACACCGGGGAGCTGTTTTTT
J gene: TRBJ2-5; clone size: NA; V gene: TRBV16; D gene: NA; CDR3 protein: CASSQRAGMGARETQYF; CDR3 DNA: TGTGCCAGCAGCCAACGAGCAGGGATGGGGGCAAGAGAGACCCAGTACTTC
J gene: TRBJ1-2; clone size: NA; V gene: TRBV28; D gene: TRBD1; CDR3 protein: CATRGLGYTF; CDR3 DNA: TGTGCCACTAGGGGGCTTGGCTACACCTTC
J gene: TRBJ1-3; clone size: NA; V gene: TRBV15; D gene: NA; CDR3 protein: CATSRATPSSGNTIYF; CDR3 DNA: TGTGCCACCAGCAGGGCGACTCCTAGCTCTGGAAACACCATATATTTT
J gene: TRBJ1-2; clone size: NA; V gene: TRBV9; D gene: NA; CDR3 protein: CASSRDRFGGYTF; CDR3 DNA: TGTGCCAGCAGCCGTGACAGATTTGGGGGCTACACCTTC
J gene: TRBJ1-2; clone size: NA; V gene: TRBV3-1/TRBV3-2; D gene: NA; CDR3 protein: CASSQESARGGYTF; CDR3 DNA: TGTGCCAGCAGCCAAGAAAGTGCCCGGGGAGGCTACACCTTC